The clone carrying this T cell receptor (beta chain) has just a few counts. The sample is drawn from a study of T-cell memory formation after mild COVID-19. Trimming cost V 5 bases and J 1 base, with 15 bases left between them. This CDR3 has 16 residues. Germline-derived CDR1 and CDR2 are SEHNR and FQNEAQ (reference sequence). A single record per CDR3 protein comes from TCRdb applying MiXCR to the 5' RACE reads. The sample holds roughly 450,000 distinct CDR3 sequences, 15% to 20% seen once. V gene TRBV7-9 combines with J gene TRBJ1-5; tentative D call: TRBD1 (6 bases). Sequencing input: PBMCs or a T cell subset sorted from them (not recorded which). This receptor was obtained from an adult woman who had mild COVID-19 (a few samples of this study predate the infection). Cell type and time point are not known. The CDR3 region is CASSRQDRGSNQPQHF. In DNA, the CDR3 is TGTGCCAGCAGCCGACAGGATAGAGGGAGCAATCAGCCCCAGCATTTT.